This T cell receptor beta chain was profiled in a study of shared clonotypes between healthy human individuals (dated by TCRdb to 2019 to 2021). With respect to the entire study: A few men and a couple of women, aged 18 to 49 years, made up the cohort. Blood TCR repertoires of about 5 healthy adults were deeply sequenced to estimate repertoire size and the extent of clonotype sharing between individuals. To increase sequencing depth and limit assay-specific biases, different laboratories used diverse techniques to prepare libraries and sequence TCR repertoires. Per donor, leukapheresis produced somewhere between about 0.94 and 9.5 billion PBMCs.

Using the deep immunoSEQ assay, TCR CDR3 regions were amplified from genomic DNA by multiplex PCR. For each cell subset, the extracted genomic DNA was distributed evenly across all wells of several immunoSEQ 96-well plates, and each plate served as one replicate. For unsorted PBMC, around 300 ng genomic DNA, equal to approximately 30,000 T cell genomes, was loaded into each replicate PCR. Unsorted PBMC genomic DNA was sequenced across ten immunoSEQ deep assay plates. The purified libraries were quantified using a Qubit 3.0 fluorometer, sized with a Bioanalyzer 2100, and then quantified again using the KAPA Library Quantification kit. Every immunoSEQ 96-well plate was sequenced on a separate single-read 150-cycle Illumina NextSeq 550 flow cell. In the authors' own workflow: Because only junctional sequences without quality scores were contained in the immunoSEQ output, filtering matching that applied to full-length reads could not be performed. To assign V/J genes and CDR3, sequences were annotated using PyIR, a Python wrapper for IgBLAST v1.9, with IMGT germline references. Any read was removed if the V/J assignment was weak (E-value above 1e-6), the CDR3 was missing, or the read contained stop codons, out-of-frame junctions, or ambiguous translated residues. V3J clonotypes were defined as sequences sharing an identical inferred V gene, J gene, and CDR3 amino acid sequence. To compute the percentage overlap between repertoires, the number of shared unique clonotypes was divided by the size of the smaller repertoire. RTK rarefaction, the Chao1 estimator, and Recon v2.1 estimates of unobserved clonotypes were used to assess repertoire richness. In its TCRdb copy, this immuneACCESS table keeps in-frame sequences only and misses some clones. Where compared with another copy, unresolved V genes explain less than half of these, and the others have no known cause. Clone size and the V and J calls come from that table; the DNA yielded D and trimming. For this sample there are around 450,000 clones; roughly three quarters appear just once. In total, the top ten clones hold roughly an eighth of the sample.

The CDR3 measures 15 amino acids from cysteine to phenylalanine. The entry retains the CDR3 DNA only, 45 bases that are in frame from base 1. As encoded in the germline V gene, CDR1 is SGHNT while CDR2 is YENEEA. The trim is 2 bases for V and 6 bases for J, with a gap of 14 bases between the germline ends. As regards this clone: What antigen it recognizes has not been identified. No much larger clone is present one base from it, and per-base qualities are unavailable.

The paper as a whole reports these results and caveats: Pairwise subsampling indicated that sequencing depth was expected to affect the degree of clonotype sharing among donors. The genetic and exposure-history diversity represented was limited by the small number of donors. Sampling was restricted to blood, and TCR repertoires in tissues likely differ from the TCR repertoires found in blood.

The donors were healthy, HIV-negative adults who had no recently reported acute infections or vaccinations. All donors were Caucasian adults living in Nashville, Tennessee, USA. In the unsorted samples, 70 million to 95 million PBMCs were counted, and genomic DNA was extracted using the QIAamp DNA Blood Mini kit. Blood was collected by leukapheresis, and PBMCs were isolated by Ficoll-Histopaque density gradient centrifugation and then cryopreserved in liquid nitrogen vapor phase. The sequenced sample was PBMCs. Recombination linked TRBV11-3 to TRBJ2-1; no D gene call is confident. This TCR was sampled from a woman aged 40 to 50 in good health. Some clones in this sample may be carry-over from other donors' samples. The DNA is as follows: TGTGCCAGCAGCTTACTCTTGATAGGGCTCAATGAGCAGTTCTTC. It translates to CASSLLLIGLNEQFF. With all but the CDR3 taken from the reference TRBV11-3 and TRBJ2-1 genes, the full variable domain is: EAGVVQSPRYKIIEKKQPVAFWCNPISGHNTLYWYLQNLGQGPELLIRYENEEAVDDSQLPKDRFSAERLKGVDSTLKIQPAELGDSAVYLCASSLLLIGLNEQFFGPGTRLTVL.